These 17 T cell receptor beta chains originate from one sample sequenced in a study of blood T cell repertoires in COVID-19. Libraries were prepared by immunoSEQ multiplex PCR; TCRdb keeps only in-frame clonotypes and omits some of them. The sample carries a few hundred thousand clones, roughly 88% recorded once. Specimen: peripheral blood. The origin of the receptors is a woman in her 70s with COVID-19, enrolled during active disease.

J is TRBJ1-2 and V is TRBV19; TRBD1 agrees at 9 bases. The CDR3 contains 14 residues. V trimming: 4 bases; J trimming: 4 bases; junction bases outside the gene matches: 4. The germline gives CDR1 LNHDA, CDR2 SQIVND (reference sequence). The CDR3 sequence is CASSKGQGGYGYTF. In nucleotides, the CDR3 is TGTGCCAGTAGTAAGGGACAGGGAGGCTATGGCTACACCTTC.

The chain has TRBV15 and TRBJ1-1; 7 nucleotides align to TRBD1. The trim removed 7 bases at V and 5 bases at J, leaving 10 bases unmatched. CDR3 size: 14 residues. Germline V gene data show CDR1 as LNHNV and CDR2 as YYDKDF (reference sequence). The CDR3 loop reads CATTPDRIMTEAFF. Here the CDR3 DNA reads TGTGCCACCACGCCGGACAGGATAATGACTGAAGCTTTCTTT. Combining the CDR3 with reference TRBV15 and TRBJ1-1 gives the whole variable domain DAMVIQNPRYQVTQFGKPVTLSCSQTLNHNVMYWYQQKSSQAPKLLFHYYDKDFNNEADTPDNFQSRRPNTSFCFLDIRSPGLGDTAMYLCATTPDRIMTEAFFGQGTRLTVV.

The chain uses TRBV28 and TRBJ1-3; D call uncertain. Between the trimmed V and J ends, which lost 2 bases and 0 bases, there was a span of 11 bases. Germline assignment: CDR1 MDHEN and CDR2 SYDVKM. The CDR3 is made up of 16 amino acids. The DNA for the CDR3 is TGTGCCAGCAGTTTACTGAGGTCTAGCTCTGGAAACACCATATATTTT. This encodes CASSLLRSSSGNTIYF.

V is TRBV6-2 or TRBV6-3 and J is TRBJ1-5; D might be TRBD1 (5 bases). Germline-derived CDR1 and CDR2 are MNHEY and SVGEGT. This CDR3 is 17 amino acids long. The V end lost 4 bases, the J end lost 6 bases, and 22 bases lay between the germline ends. In DNA form, the CDR3 reads TGTGCCAGCAGTTCGGGGGTAAGGGGTGGGTACGCTCAGCCCCAGCATTTT. Its translation is CASSSGVRGGYAQPQHF.

This clone was counted a single time. The V call is TRBV7-3, the J call TRBJ2-6, with TRBD2 as a possible D gene (6 bases). This CDR3 is built from 15 residues. V lost 8 bases, J lost 4 bases, and 15 bases lay in between. Germline CDR1 and CDR2: SGHTA and FQGTGA. The CDR3 reads CASRRGGSGANVLTF. In DNA form, the CDR3 reads TGTGCCAGCCGGAGGGGCGGGTCCGGGGCCAACGTCCTGACTTTC.

The V and J genes are TRBV18 and TRBJ2-5; D is uncertain. Germline assignment: CDR1 KGHSH and CDR2 LQKENI. V was shortened by 3 bases and J by 5 bases, with 7 bases between the two germline ends. The CDR3 has 12 residues. The CDR3 is CASSPDSETQYF. DNA of the CDR3: TGTGCCAGCTCACCCGACTCTGAGACCCAGTACTTC. The complete variable domain, with remaining parts taken from reference TRBV18 and TRBJ2-5, reads NAGVMQNPRHLVRRRGQEARLRCSPMKGHSHVYWYRQLPEEGLKFMVYLQKENIIDESGMPKERFSAEFPKEGPSILRIQQVVRGDSAAYFCASSPDSETQYFGPGTRLLVL.

The chain links TRBV5-4 to TRBJ1-2; 9 bases line up with TRBD1. J gave up 3 bases and V 2 bases, and 11 bases lay outside the gene matches. Germline CDR1 and CDR2: SGHNT and YYREEE (reference sequence). The CDR3 runs 17 residues. DNA for the CDR3: TGTGCCAGCAGCTTTTTGAACAGGGGGCCCCTCCACTATGGCTACACCTTC. This gives the protein CASSFLNRGPLHYGYTF.

V gene TRBV5-1 combines with J gene TRBJ1-2; 8 positions agree with TRBD1. The CDR3 loop spans 15 amino acids. V trimming: 3 bases; J trimming: 8 bases; junction bases outside the gene matches: 12. Germline CDR1 and CDR2: SGHRS and YFSETQ. The CDR3 DNA reads TGCGCCAGCAGCTCGACAGGGGTGGAGGCGGGCGGCTACACCTTC. Amino acid sequence: CASSSTGVEAGGYTF.

The chain carries TRBV5-1 and TRBJ2-1, with D possibly TRBD2 on 5 matching bases. In germline, CDR1 is SGHRS, CDR2 YFSETQ. There are 15 residues in the CDR3. The ends were cut back, 7 bases at V and 1 base at J, with 15 bases in the middle. The CDR3 reads CASAAGAVSYNEQFF. The DNA for the CDR3 is TGCGCCAGCGCGGCTGGAGCGGTATCCTACAATGAGCAGTTCTTC.

J is TRBJ1-1 and V is TRBV6-6; tentatively, D is TRBD1 (6 bases). Germline V CDR1 and CDR2: MNHNY, SVGAGI (reference sequence). The CDR3 is made up of 14 amino acids. The germline V and J ends were trimmed by 6 bases and 0 bases, with 11 bases remaining between them. CDR3 sequence reads: CASSRGHLNTEAFF. The CDR3 DNA is TGTGCCAGCAGCCGGGGACACCTGAACACTGAAGCTTTCTTT.

The chain joins TRBV28 to TRBJ2-5, with D maybe TRBD1 (6 bases). Germline V lookup: CDR1 MDHEN, CDR2 SYDVKM. Between the trimmed V and J ends, which lost 2 bases and 7 bases, there was a span of 17 bases. This CDR3 region has 15 residues. This CDR3 reads CASSLKQTGAGTQYF. Here the CDR3 DNA reads TGTGCCAGCAGTTTAAAACAGACAGGTGCTGGGACCCAGTACTTC.

This clone is a singleton in its sample. The chain couples TRBV5-4 to TRBJ2-7; 7 nucleotides agree with TRBD1. The V gene's germline CDR1 is SGHNT and CDR2 YYREEE (reference sequence). The CDR3 extends over 13 amino acids. Germline trimming cut 4 bases from V and 3 bases from J; bases unmatched to any gene: 4. CDR3 residues: CASSRDSGYEQYF. The DNA of the CDR3 is TGTGCCAGCAGCCGGGACAGCGGCTACGAGCAGTACTTC.

The chain couples TRBV18 to TRBJ2-1; perhaps TRBD1 as D (6 bases). Trimming cost V 0 bases and J 8 bases, with 20 bases left between them. In germline, CDR1 is KGHSH, CDR2 LQKENI. The CDR3 runs to 17 residues. Here the CDR3 DNA reads TGTGCCAGCTCACCACCGTTCGGAGACAGGCTGATTCATGAGCAGTTCTTC. It is translated as CASSPPFGDRLIHEQFF.

The chain is built from TRBV7-9 and TRBJ2-7, with a possible D match to TRBD1 (6 bases). CDR1 is SEHNR and CDR2 is FQNEAQ in the germline V gene (reference sequence). V was pared by 2 bases and J by 0 bases, with 14 bases between. There are 16 residues in the CDR3. The CDR3 region is CASSLFPMTGSYEQYF. DNA of the CDR3: TGTGCCAGCAGCTTATTCCCGATGACAGGCTCCTACGAGCAGTACTTC.

The chain joins TRBV5-4 to TRBJ2-7; D may be TRBD1 (6 bases). The germline V and J ends were trimmed by 4 bases and 1 base, with 15 bases remaining between them. The CDR3 totals 15 residues. Germline V CDR1 and CDR2: SGHNT, YYREEE (reference sequence). Written as DNA, the CDR3 is TGTGCCAGCAGCCGGGGCCCCGACAGGTCCTACGAGCAGTACTTC. Translated: CASSRGPDRSYEQYF.

This sequence joins TRBV5-1 and TRBJ1-2, with a tentative D call TRBD1 (6 bases). Germline CDR1 reads SGHRS; CDR2 reads YFSETQ. This CDR3 region has 15 residues. Trimming stripped 1 base from V and 7 bases from J, with 17 bases between. CDR3 sequence reads: CASSLSGEGESGYTF. The CDR3, as DNA: TGCGCCAGCAGCTTGTCAGGGGAAGGGGAGAGTGGCTACACCTTC.

The chain carries TRBV7-9 and TRBJ1-1; 7 bases line up with TRBD1. The V gene end was trimmed by 6 bases and the J gene end by 10 bases; junction bases not matched to a gene: 11. The CDR3 spans 13 residues. Looked up from germline, CDR1 is SEHNR and CDR2 is FQNEAQ (reference sequence). This chain's CDR3 is CASRTGDSVGAFF. The CDR3 DNA reads as TGTGCCAGCAGAACAGGGGATAGCGTGGGAGCTTTCTTT. The full variable domain, its missing parts supplied by reference TRBV7-9 and TRBJ1-1, is DTGVSQNPRHKITKRGQNVTFRCDPISEHNRLYWYRQTLGQGPEFLTYFQNEAQLEKSRLLSDRFSAERPKGSFSTLEIQRTEQGDSAMYLCASRTGDSVGAFFGQGTRLTVV.